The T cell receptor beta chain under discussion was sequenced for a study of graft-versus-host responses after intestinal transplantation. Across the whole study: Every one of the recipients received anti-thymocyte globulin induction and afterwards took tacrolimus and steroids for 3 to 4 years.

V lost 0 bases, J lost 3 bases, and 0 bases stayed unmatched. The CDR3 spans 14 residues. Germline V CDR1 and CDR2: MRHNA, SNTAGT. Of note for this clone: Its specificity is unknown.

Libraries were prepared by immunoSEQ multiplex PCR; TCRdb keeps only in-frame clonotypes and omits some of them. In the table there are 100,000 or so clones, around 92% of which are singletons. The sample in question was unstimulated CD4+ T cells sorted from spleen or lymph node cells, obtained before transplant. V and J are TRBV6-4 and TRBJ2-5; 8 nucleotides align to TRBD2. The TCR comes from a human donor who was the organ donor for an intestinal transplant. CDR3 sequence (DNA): TGTGCCAGCAGTGACTCGCGGGGGGAAGAGACCCAGTACTTC. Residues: CASSDSRGEETQYF.